This TCR beta chain was observed in a study of blood T cell repertoires in COVID-19. Study-level information: Samples of COVID-19 (acute and convalescent) were obtained from the United States, Italy and Spain. T cells, B-cell-depleted T cells, or PBMCs supplied cDNA or gDNA.

In the study's own analysis: The authors estimated nucleated cell counts from reference gene primer amplification. Data came from immunoSEQ multiplex PCR; TCRdb stores just in-frame clones and leaves some out. For V, J and clone size, that table is used; D and trimming come from the DNA. The table includes about 240,000 clones, about 87% detected once. Losses at the gene ends were 6 bases for V and 5 bases for J; bases not matched to a gene: 8. This CDR3 contains 14 residues. Germline-derived CDR1 and CDR2 are MNHEY and SVGAGI. This receptor was obtained from a woman in her sixties or seventies with active or convalescent COVID-19. Sequenced: peripheral blood. The genes are TRBV6-5 and TRBJ1-1; 8 bases line up with TRBD1. CDR3 nucleotide sequence: TGTGCCAGCAGCGACGGACAGGGAGGAACTGAAGCTTTCTTT. Translating it yields CASSDGQGGTEAFF.